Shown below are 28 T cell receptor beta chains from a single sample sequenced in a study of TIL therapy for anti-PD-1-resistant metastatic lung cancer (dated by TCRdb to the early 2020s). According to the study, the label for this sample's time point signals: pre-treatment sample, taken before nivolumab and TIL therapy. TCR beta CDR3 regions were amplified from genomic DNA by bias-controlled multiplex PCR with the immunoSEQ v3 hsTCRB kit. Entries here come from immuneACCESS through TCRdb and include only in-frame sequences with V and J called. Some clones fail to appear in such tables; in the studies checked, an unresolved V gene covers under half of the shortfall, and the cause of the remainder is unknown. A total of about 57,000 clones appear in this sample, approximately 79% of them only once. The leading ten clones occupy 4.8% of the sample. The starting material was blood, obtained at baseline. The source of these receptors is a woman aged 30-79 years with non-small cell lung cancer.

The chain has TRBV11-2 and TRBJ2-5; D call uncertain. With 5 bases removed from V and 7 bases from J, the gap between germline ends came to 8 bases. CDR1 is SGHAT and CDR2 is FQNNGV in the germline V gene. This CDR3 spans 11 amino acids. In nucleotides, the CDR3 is TGTGCCAGCAGCGCCTCCGGGACCCAGTACTTC. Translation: CASSASGTQYF.

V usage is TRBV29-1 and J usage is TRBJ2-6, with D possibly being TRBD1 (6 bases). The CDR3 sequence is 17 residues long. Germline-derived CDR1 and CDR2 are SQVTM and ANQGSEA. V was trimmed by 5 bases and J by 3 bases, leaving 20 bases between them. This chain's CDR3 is CSVTTGLTLGGANVLTF. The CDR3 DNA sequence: TGCAGCGTTACCACAGGGCTCACTCTTGGTGGGGCCAACGTCCTGACTTTC. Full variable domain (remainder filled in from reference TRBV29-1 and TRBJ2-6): SAVISQKPSRDICQRGTSLTIQCQVDSQVTMMFWYRQQPGQSLTLIATANQGSEATYESGFVIDKFPISRPNLTFSTLTVSNMSPEDSSIYLCSVTTGLTLGGANVLTFGAGSRLTVL.

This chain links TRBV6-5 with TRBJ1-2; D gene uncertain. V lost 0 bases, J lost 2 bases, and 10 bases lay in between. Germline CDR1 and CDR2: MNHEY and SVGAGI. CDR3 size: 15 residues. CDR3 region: CASSYSAGSNYGYTF. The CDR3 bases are TGTGCCAGCAGTTACTCAGCAGGATCAAACTATGGCTACACCTTC.

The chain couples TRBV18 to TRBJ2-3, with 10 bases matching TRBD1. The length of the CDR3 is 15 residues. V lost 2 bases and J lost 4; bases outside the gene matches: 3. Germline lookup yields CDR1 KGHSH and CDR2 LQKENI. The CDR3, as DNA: TGTGCCAGCTCACCAGGGACAGGGGTTGCAGATACGCAGTATTTT. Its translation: CASSPGTGVADTQYF.

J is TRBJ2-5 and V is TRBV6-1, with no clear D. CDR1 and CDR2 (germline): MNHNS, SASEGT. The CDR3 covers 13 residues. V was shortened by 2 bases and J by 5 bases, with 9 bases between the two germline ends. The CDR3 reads CASSETSKETQYF. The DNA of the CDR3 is TGTGCCAGCAGTGAAACCTCTAAGGAGACCCAGTACTTC.

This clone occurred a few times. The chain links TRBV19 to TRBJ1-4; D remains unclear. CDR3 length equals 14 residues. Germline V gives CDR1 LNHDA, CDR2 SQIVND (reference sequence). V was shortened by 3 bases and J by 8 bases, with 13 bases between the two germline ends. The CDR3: CASSILGLGEKLFF. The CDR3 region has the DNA TGTGCCAGTAGTATCTTGGGATTAGGAGAAAAACTGTTTTTT.

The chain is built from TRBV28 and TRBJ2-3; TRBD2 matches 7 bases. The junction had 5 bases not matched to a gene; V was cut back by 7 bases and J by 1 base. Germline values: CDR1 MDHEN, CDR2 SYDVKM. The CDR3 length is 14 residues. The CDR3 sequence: CASTWAGGTDTQYF. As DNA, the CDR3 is TGTGCCAGCACCTGGGCGGGGGGCACAGATACGCAGTATTTT.

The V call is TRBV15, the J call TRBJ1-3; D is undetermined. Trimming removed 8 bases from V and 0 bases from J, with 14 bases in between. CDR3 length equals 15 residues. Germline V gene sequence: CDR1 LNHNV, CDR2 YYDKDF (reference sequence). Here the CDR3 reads CATLGVSSSGNTIYF. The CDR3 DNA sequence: TGTGCCACCTTGGGCGTCTCAAGCTCTGGAAACACCATATATTTT.

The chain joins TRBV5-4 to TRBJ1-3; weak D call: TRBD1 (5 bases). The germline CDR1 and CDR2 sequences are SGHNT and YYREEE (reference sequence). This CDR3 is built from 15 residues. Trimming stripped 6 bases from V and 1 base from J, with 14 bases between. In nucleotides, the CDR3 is TGTGCCAGCACGCGAAGGGGCGAATCTGGAAACACCATATATTTT. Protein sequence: CASTRRGESGNTIYF.

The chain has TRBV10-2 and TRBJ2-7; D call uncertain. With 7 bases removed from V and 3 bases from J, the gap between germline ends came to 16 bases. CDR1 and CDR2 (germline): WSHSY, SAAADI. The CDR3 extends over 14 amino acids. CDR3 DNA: TGCGCCAGCATTCCACCGGGCAACCACTACGAGCAGTACTTC. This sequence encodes CASIPPGNHYEQYF.

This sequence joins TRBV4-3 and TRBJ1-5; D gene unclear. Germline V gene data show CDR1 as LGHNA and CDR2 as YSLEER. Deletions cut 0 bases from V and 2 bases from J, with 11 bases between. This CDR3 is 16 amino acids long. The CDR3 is CASSQDSGLGNQPQHF. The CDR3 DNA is TGCGCCAGCAGCCAAGATTCGGGTCTGGGCAATCAGCCCCAGCATTTT.

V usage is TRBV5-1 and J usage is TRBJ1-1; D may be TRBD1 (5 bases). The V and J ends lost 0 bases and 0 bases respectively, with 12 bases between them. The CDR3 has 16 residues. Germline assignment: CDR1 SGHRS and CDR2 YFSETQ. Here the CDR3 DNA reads TGCGCCAGCAGCTTGGATCTGGGGACCATGAACACTGAAGCTTTCTTT. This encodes CASSLDLGTMNTEAFF.

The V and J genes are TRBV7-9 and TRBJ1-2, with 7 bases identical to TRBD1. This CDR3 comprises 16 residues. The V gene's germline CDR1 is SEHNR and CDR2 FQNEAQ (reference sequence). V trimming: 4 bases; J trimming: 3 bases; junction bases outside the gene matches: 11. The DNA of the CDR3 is TGTGCCAGCAGCTCGTCGCCGGGACAGAAATACTATGGCTACACCTTC. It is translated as CASSSSPGQKYYGYTF.

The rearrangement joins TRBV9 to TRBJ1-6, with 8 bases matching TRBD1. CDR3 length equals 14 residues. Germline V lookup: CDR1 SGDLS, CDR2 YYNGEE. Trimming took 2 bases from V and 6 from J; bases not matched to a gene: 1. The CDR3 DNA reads TGTGCCAGCAGCGTGGACAGGGTTAATTCACCCCTCCACTTT. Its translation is CASSVDRVNSPLHF.

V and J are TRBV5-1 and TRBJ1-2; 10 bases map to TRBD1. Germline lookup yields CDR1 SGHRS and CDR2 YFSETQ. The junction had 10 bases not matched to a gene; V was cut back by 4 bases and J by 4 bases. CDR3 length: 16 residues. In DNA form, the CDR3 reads TGCGCCAGCAGCCCGCTGACAGGGGGCGAGGGCTATGGCTACACCTTC. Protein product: CASSPLTGGEGYGYTF.

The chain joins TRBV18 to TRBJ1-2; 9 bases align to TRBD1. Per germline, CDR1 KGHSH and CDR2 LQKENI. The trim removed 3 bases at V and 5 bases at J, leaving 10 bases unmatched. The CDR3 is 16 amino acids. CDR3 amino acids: CASSPQGQGEGYGYTF. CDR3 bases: TGTGCCAGCTCACCCCAGGGACAGGGAGAAGGGTATGGCTACACCTTC.

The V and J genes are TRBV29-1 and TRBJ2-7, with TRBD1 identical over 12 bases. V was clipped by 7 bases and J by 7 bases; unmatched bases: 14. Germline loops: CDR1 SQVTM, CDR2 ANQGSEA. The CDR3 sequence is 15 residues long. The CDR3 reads CSAEGTGGAKGEQYF. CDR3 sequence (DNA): TGCAGCGCAGAAGGGACAGGGGGCGCGAAGGGGGAGCAGTACTTC.

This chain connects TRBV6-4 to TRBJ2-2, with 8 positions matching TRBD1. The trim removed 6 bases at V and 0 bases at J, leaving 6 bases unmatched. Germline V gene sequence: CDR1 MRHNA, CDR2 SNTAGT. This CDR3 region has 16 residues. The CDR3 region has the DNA TGTGCCAGCAGCAACCAGGGGGCATCGAACACCGGGGAGCTGTTTTTT. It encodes CASSNQGASNTGELFF.

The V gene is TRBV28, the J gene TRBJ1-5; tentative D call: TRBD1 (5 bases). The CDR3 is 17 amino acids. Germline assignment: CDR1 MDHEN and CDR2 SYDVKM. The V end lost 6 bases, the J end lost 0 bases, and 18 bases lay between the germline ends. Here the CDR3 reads CASSRDGKRYSNQPQHF. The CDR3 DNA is TGTGCCAGCAGCCGGGACGGCAAACGGTATAGCAATCAGCCCCAGCATTTT.

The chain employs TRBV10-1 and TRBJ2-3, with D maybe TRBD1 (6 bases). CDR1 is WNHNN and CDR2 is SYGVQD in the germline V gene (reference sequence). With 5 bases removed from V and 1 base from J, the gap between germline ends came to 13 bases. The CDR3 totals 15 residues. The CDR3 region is CASSNDRTGTDTQYF. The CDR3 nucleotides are TGCGCCAGCAGTAATGACCGGACAGGCACAGATACGCAGTATTTT.

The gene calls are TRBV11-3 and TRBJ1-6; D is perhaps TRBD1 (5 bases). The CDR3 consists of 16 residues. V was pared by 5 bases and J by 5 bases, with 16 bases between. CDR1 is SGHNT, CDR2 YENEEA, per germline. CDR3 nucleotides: TGTGCCAGCAGCCCCGAAGGGGAGGAGGATAATTCACCCCTCCACTTT. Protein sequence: CASSPEGEEDNSPLHF.

The CDR3 nucleotides are TGTGCCAGCAGCCACGGGCGGGGACTAGCGGAATACGAGCAGTACTTC. It codes for CASSHGRGLAEYEQYF. The genes are TRBV2 and TRBJ2-7, with TRBD2 matching 11 bases. The CDR3 extends over 16 amino acids. V gave up 6 bases and J gave up 4 bases; unmatched junction bases: 11. Germline V gives CDR1 SNHLY, CDR2 FYNNEI.

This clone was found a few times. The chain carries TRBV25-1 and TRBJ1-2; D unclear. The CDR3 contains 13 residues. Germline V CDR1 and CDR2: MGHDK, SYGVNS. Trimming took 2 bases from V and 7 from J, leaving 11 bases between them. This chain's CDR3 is CASSEGEFSGYTF. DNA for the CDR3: TGTGCCAGCAGTGAAGGAGAATTCAGTGGCTACACCTTC.

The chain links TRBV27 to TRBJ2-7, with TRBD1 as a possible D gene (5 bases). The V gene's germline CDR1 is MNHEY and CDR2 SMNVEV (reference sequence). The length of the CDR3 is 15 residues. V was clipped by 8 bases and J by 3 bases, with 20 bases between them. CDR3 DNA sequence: TGTGCCAGCTCTGGTCCTGGGGCCGCCAGCTACGAGCAGTACTTC. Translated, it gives CASSGPGAASYEQYF.

The CDR3 bases are TGTGCCAGCAGCGTAGCCCCCGAAGCGGCCGAGCAGTACTTC. It yields the protein CASSVAPEAAEQYF. The V call is TRBV9, the J call TRBJ2-7; possible D gene TRBD2, 5 bases. This CDR3 is built from 14 residues. CDR1 SGDLS and CDR2 YYNGEE come from the germline V gene. Trimming removed 0 bases at V and 6 bases at J, with 13 bases between.

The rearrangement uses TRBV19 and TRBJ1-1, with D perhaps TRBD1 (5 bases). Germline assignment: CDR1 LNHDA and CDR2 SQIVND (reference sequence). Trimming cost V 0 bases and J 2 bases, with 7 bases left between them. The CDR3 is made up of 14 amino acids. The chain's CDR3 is CASSIERGNTEAFF. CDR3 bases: TGTGCCAGTAGTATAGAACGGGGCAACACTGAAGCTTTCTTT.

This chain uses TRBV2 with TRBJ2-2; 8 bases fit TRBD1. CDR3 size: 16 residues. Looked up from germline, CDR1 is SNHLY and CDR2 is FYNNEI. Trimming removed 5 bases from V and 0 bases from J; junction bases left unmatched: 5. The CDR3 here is CASSPQGASNTGELFF. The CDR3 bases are TGTGCCAGCAGTCCTCAGGGGGCGTCGAACACCGGGGAGCTGTTTTTT.

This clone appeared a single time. The DNA of the CDR3 is TGTGCCAGCAGTCCTTGGGGGGGATTTAAAGCTGAAGCTTTCTTT. It encodes CASSPWGGFKAEAFF. V and J are TRBV25-1 and TRBJ1-1; TRBD1 might be the D (5 bases). V dropped 5 bases and J dropped 6 bases, with 19 bases sitting between them. The CDR3 spans 15 residues. Per germline, CDR1 MGHDK and CDR2 SYGVNS.